Shown below are 18 T cell receptor beta chains from a single sample sequenced in a study of T cell repertoires in cytomegalovirus infection. Antigen specificity for these receptors is unknown. TCRdb passed the reads through MiXCR, listing each CDR3 protein once. This table has approximately 600,000 distinct CDR3 sequences, 40% appearing once. The material sequenced was cultured PBMCs, taken from culture after CMV antigen stimulation. These receptors were collected from a human donor in good health (CMV status not recorded). Some clones in this sample may be carry-over from other donors' samples.

The table lists this clonotype with a few counts. V is TRBV12-3 or TRBV12-4 and J is TRBJ1-2; D gene ambiguous. The V end lost 7 bases, the J end lost 4 bases, and 16 bases lay between the germline ends. The CDR3 has 14 residues. The CDR3 region has the DNA TGTGCCAGCAAACTGGGCCGTTCTTCCTATGGCTACACCTTC. This translates into CASKLGRSSYGYTF.

This clonotype was counted between two and nine times. The chain uses TRBV5-1 and TRBJ2-7, with 8 bases identical to TRBD1. The CDR3 is 15 residues long. Trimming took 2 bases from V and 2 from J; bases not matched to a gene: 6. The germline V gene encodes CDR1 SGHRS and CDR2 YFSETQ. CDR3 sequence (DNA): TGCGCCAGCAGCTTACTGGACAGGGTGCCCTACGAGCAGTACTTC. Its translation: CASSLLDRVPYEQYF. The variable domain in full, completed from reference TRBV5-1 and TRBJ2-7, reads KAGVTQTPRYLIKTRGQQVTLSCSPISGHRSVSWYQQTPGQGLQFLFEYFSETQRNKGNFPGRFSGRQFSNSRSEMNVSTLELGDSALYLCASSLLDRVPYEQYFGPGTRLTVT.

The V call is TRBV7-8, the J call TRBJ2-1; TRBD2 matches at 8 bases. This CDR3 has 15 amino acids. V dropped 5 bases and J dropped 3; count of bases not matched to a gene: 6. Germline CDR1 and CDR2: SGHVS and FQNEAQ. The CDR3 region has the DNA TGTGCCAGCAGCCTGACTAGCGCGAACTACAATGAGCAGTTCTTC. It yields the protein CASSLTSANYNEQFF. Based on the CDR3 plus reference TRBV7-8 and TRBJ2-1, the full variable domain is GAGVSQSPRYKVAKRGQDVALRCDPISGHVSLFWYQQALGQGPEFLTYFQNEAQLDKSGLPSDRFFAERPEGSVSTLKIQRTQQEDSAVYLCASSLTSANYNEQFFGPGTRLTVL.

This clonotype was seen a handful of times. The J gene is TRBJ1-5, the V gene TRBV12-3 or TRBV12-4; possible D gene TRBD1, 6 bases. Deletions cut 5 bases from V and 5 bases from J, with 7 bases between. This CDR3 is 12 amino acids long. The CDR3 bases are TGTGCCAGCAGTCCAGGGGATCAGCCCCAGCATTTT. Its translation: CASSPGDQPQHF.

This clonotype was found many times. The chain employs TRBV7-8 and TRBJ1-2, with 7 bases that match TRBD1. The CDR3 is made up of 17 amino acids. J lost 0 bases, V lost 4 bases, and 11 bases had no gene match. Looked up from germline, CDR1 is SGHVS and CDR2 is FQNEAQ. The CDR3 here is CASSSSGGRIANYGYTF. The CDR3 nucleotides read TGTGCCAGCAGCTCCTCAGGGGGGCGGATAGCTAACTATGGCTACACCTTC.

V and J are TRBV11-2 and TRBJ2-1, with unresolved D. Per the germline V gene, CDR1 is SGHAT and CDR2 is FQNNGV. The CDR3 consists of 15 residues. Trimming left V 1 base short and J 0 bases short, with 7 bases between. The CDR3 DNA sequence: TGTGCCAGCAGCTTAGCGCGGATCTCCTACAATGAGCAGTTCTTC. It codes for CASSLARISYNEQFF.

This clonotype was detected only once. This rearrangement joins TRBV2 to TRBJ2-3; 10 bases are a match to TRBD1. CDR3 length: 17 residues. Losses at the gene ends were 8 bases for V and 0 bases for J; bases not matched to a gene: 11. Germline V lookup: CDR1 SNHLY, CDR2 FYNNEI. The CDR3 is CASSETGGALSTDTQYF. In DNA form, the CDR3 reads TGTGCCAGCTCTGAGACAGGGGGCGCATTGAGCACAGATACGCAGTATTTT.

The chain recombines TRBV28 with TRBJ1-3; no clear D. The CDR3 length is 15 residues. Trimming shortened V by 6 bases and J by 9 bases, and 21 bases separated the two germline ends. The germline V gene encodes CDR1 MDHEN and CDR2 SYDVKM. The CDR3, as DNA: TGTGCCAGCAGCGTAGACCTACCCCGGATCGGCACCATATATTTT. It yields the protein CASSVDLPRIGTIYF.

This clonotype was counted many times. The CDR3 sequence: CASSFNGHGDYEQYF. Written as DNA, the CDR3 is TGTGCCAGCAGTTTTAACGGGCACGGCGACTACGAGCAGTACTTC. The chain links TRBV12-3 or TRBV12-4 to TRBJ2-7; D gene unclear. The CDR3 contains 15 residues. V lost 3 bases to trimming and J lost 3 bases, with 15 bases between them.

The chain carries TRBV20-1 and TRBJ2-1, with D possibly TRBD2 on 6 matching bases. Germline V CDR1 and CDR2: DFQATT, SNEGSKA (reference sequence). The CDR3 contains 15 residues. V was shortened by 3 bases and J by 7 bases, with 19 bases between the two germline ends. Written as DNA, the CDR3 is TGCAGTGCTAGTCCCCGGGAGCGGGTGAGGAATGAGCAGTTCTTC. Amino acid sequence: CSASPRERVRNEQFF.

This chain connects TRBV6-4 to TRBJ1-2, with D uncertain. V was shortened by 6 bases and J by 1 base, with 15 bases between the two germline ends. The V gene's germline CDR1 is MRHNA and CDR2 SNTAGT. There are 15 residues in the CDR3. Written as DNA, the CDR3 is TGTGCCAGCAGACCGATGGCAGCAATTAACTATGGCTACACCTTC. Translated, it gives CASRPMAAINYGYTF.

The chain links TRBV6-5 to TRBJ1-6; tentative D call: TRBD1 (6 bases). Germline V gives CDR1 MNHEY, CDR2 SVGAGI. CDR3 size: 14 residues. The ends were cut back, 11 bases at V and 7 bases at J, with 18 bases in the middle. The CDR3 region is CASGRDIINSPLHF. The CDR3 DNA is TGTGCCTCCGGGCGGGACATTATAAATTCACCCCTCCACTTT.

This clonotype showed up just a few times. V gene TRBV18 combines with J gene TRBJ1-2, with 11 bases identical to TRBD1. This CDR3 spans 16 amino acids. Trimming cost V 3 bases and J 5 bases; bases outside gene matches: 8. Germline V gives CDR1 KGHSH, CDR2 LQKENI. The CDR3 protein is CASSPQGQGARYGYTF. The CDR3 region has the DNA TGTGCCAGCTCACCCCAAGGACAGGGGGCTCGGTATGGCTACACCTTC.

The J gene is TRBJ1-4, the V gene TRBV7-2; possibly TRBD1 for D (5 bases). The germline V and J ends were trimmed by 4 bases and 4 bases, with 10 bases remaining between them. The germline V gene has CDR1 SGHTA and CDR2 FQGNSA. This CDR3 has 14 residues. In DNA, the CDR3 is TGTGCCAGCAGCTGGGACGGGAATAATGAAAAACTGTTTTTT. Translated: CASSWDGNNEKLFF.

CDR3 DNA sequence: TGTGCCAGCAGCTTACTCGGGACTAGCGCTGACTCCTACGAGCAGTACTTC. As protein: CASSLLGTSADSYEQYF. The chain links TRBV7-2 to TRBJ2-7, with TRBD2 matching over 10 bases. The junction had 7 bases not matched to a gene; V was cut back by 2 bases and J by 0 bases. This CDR3 comprises 17 residues. The germline gives CDR1 SGHTA, CDR2 FQGNSA.

This clonotype has a handful of counts. A read error may account for a junction end that differs from germline. This sequence joins TRBV12-3 or TRBV12-4 and TRBJ2-2, with D maybe TRBD2 (5 bases). CDR3 size: 14 residues. CDR3 sequence (DNA): TGTGCCAGCAGCTTAGGATCTGCGGGCGGGGAGCTGTTTTTT. Translating it yields CASSLGSAGGELFF.

Details on this clonotype: An end of the junction differs from the germline gene, which may be a read error. The chain is built from TRBV7-2 and TRBJ2-1, with 8 bases matching TRBD2. Germline V gene lookup returns CDR1 SGHTA and CDR2 FQGNSA. The CDR3 runs 14 residues. Written as DNA, the CDR3 is TGTGCCAGCAGCATAGCGGGAAGGTACAATGAGCAGTTCTTC. Translation: CASSIAGRYNEQFF.

This clonotype was counted a few times. The chain recombines TRBV7-6 with TRBJ1-1, with D tentatively TRBD1 (5 bases). The V and J ends lost 1 base and 4 bases respectively, with 10 bases between them. Germline V gene sequence: CDR1 SGHVS, CDR2 FNYEAQ. This CDR3 comprises 14 residues. The CDR3 is CASSLVDGATEAFF. The DNA of the CDR3 is TGTGCCAGCAGCTTAGTGGACGGGGCCACTGAAGCTTTCTTT.